The entry below describes one TCR beta chain. As yet, its antigen is unknown. This CDR3 region has 13 residues. Germline CDR1 and CDR2: MNHNS and SASEGT. The V gene end was trimmed by 10 bases and the J gene end by 2 bases; junction bases not matched to a gene: 5. The data were taken from a study of vaccination and CD4 T cells after COVID-19. Study-level background: The interval from dose two to post-vaccine sampling had a median of roughly 70 days, and it ranged from 14 to 241.

Treatment meaning: approximately nine-day PBMC culture with coronavirus spike peptide pools or control peptides (ViraFEST assay). ViraFEST used peptide pools to expand antigen-specific T cells, then sequenced TCRs. The Oncomine TCR Beta short-read assay generated sequence data from the DNA of cultured CD4+ T cells. Genomic DNA from cultured CD4+ T cells was extracted. Via MiXCR, TCRdb re-called the PCR reads, giving one row per CDR3 protein. The sample lists over 8,500 distinct CDR3 sequences, 43% seen once, with under 25% in the top ten. This clonotype was obtained from a human donor who had recovered from COVID-19. The sequenced material came from CD4+ T cells from blood, cultured in vitro. V usage is TRBV6-1 and J usage is TRBJ2-3; 8 nucleotides align to TRBD2. The CDR3 DNA is TGTGCCAACCGCGGGGGGACCACAGATACGCAGTATTTT. Translation: CANRGGTTDTQYF.